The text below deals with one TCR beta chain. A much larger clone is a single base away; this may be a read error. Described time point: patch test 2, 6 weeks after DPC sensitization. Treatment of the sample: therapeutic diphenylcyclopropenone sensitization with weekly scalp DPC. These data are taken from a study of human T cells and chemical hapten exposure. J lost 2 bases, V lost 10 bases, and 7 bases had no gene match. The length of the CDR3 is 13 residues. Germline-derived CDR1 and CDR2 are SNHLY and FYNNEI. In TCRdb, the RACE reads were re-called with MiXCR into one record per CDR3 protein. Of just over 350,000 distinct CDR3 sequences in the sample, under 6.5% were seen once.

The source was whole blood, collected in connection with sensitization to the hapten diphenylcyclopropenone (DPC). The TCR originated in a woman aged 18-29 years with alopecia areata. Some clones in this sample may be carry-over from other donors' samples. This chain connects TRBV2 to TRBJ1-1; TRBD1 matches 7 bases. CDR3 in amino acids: CATRRQGNTEAFF. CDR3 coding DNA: TGTGCCACCCGTAGACAGGGAAACACTGAAGCTTTCTTT.